These T cell receptor beta chains were read from a single sample in a study of human T cells and chemical hapten exposure. From the RACE reads, TCRdb called clonotypes with MiXCR, one entry per CDR3 protein. Of a few hundred thousand distinct CDR3 sequences in the sample, nearly 5% were seen once. The sample here was whole blood, taken in connection with sensitization to the hapten diphenylcyclopropenone (DPC). All receptors come from a woman between 45 and 60 years old with alopecia areata. Some clones in this sample may be carry-over from other donors' samples. The CDR3 runs from the conserved cysteine through the conserved F or W. Fields, in order: J gene, D gene, clone size, V gene, CDR3 protein, CDR3 DNA. A D gene is named only where the DNA matches it firmly. Only some rows state a clone size, as once, few, many or a class for expanded clones.

>TRBJ1-5|NA|NA|TRBV6-5
CASSHDSRSNQPQHF
TGTGCCAGCAGTCATGACAGCCGAAGCAATCAGCCCCAGCATTTT
>TRBJ1-2|NA|many|TRBV12-3/TRBV12-4
CASSLARGYGYTF
TGTGCCAGCAGTTTGGCCAGGGGCTATGGCTACACCTTC
>TRBJ2-1|TRBD2|few|TRBV30
CAWRSSGLAGVRFIF
TGTGCCTGGAGGAGCTCGGGACTAGCGGGAGTTCGTTTTATCTTC
>TRBJ1-2|NA|few|TRBV29-1
CSVGTTGGYTF
TGCAGCGTTGGGACCACAGGGGGCTACACCTTC
>TRBJ1-1|NA|many|TRBV12-3/TRBV12-4
CASSSAGRTEAFF
TGTGCCAGCAGTTCGGCAGGGAGAACTGAAGCTTTCTTT
>TRBJ2-7|TRBD2|NA|TRBV28
CASSSGGASGLYEQYF
TGTGCCAGCAGTTCGGGTGGGGCTAGCGGACTCTACGAGCAGTACTTC
>TRBJ1-1|NA|many|TRBV13
CASSGQGVVYTEAFF
TGTGCCAGCAGCGGGCAGGGTGTAGTATACACTGAAGCTTTCTTT
>TRBJ2-1|NA|many|TRBV4-2
CASSQGAEQFF
TGTGCCAGCAGCCAGGGGGCGGAGCAGTTCTTC
>TRBJ1-5|NA|many|TRBV7-8
CASSLARGKGNQPQHF
TGTGCCAGCAGCTTAGCGCGCGGGAAGGGCAATCAGCCCCAGCATTTT
>TRBJ2-3|TRBD2|many|TRBV5-1
CASSLSPPAGVQYF
TGCGCCAGCAGCTTGAGCCCCCCAGCGGGAGTCCAGTATTTT
>TRBJ2-3|TRBD2|few|TRBV7-9
CASIATTSGSTDTQYF
TGTGCCAGCATCGCCACTACTAGCGGGAGCACAGATACGCAGTATTTT
>TRBJ1-2|NA|few|TRBV7-9
CASSSGDIPNYGYTF
TGTGCCAGCAGCAGCGGGGACATCCCTAACTATGGCTACACCTTC
>TRBJ1-1|TRBD1|NA|TRBV28
CASSPLGQGSEAFF
TGTGCCAGCAGTCCCCTGGGACAGGGCAGCGAAGCTTTCTTT
>TRBJ2-3|NA|many|TRBV5-6
CASSLGTAAITDTQYF
TGTGCCAGCAGCTTGGGGACAGCAGCCATCACAGATACGCAGTATTTT